This T cell receptor (beta chain) derives from a study of T-cell memory formation after mild COVID-19. V lost 4 bases and J lost 0, with 12 bases in between. Germline values: CDR1 SGHTA, CDR2 FQGNSA. The CDR3 covers 16 residues. TCRdb reanalysed the 5' RACE reads using MiXCR and keeps one entry per CDR3 protein. The table shows 250,000 to 300,000 distinct CDR3 sequences, with around 15% occurring only once. Material for sequencing was PBMCs or a T cell subset sorted from them (not recorded which). This clonotype was obtained from a man between 18 and 29 years old who had mild COVID-19 (a few samples of this study predate the infection). Cell type and time point are not known. The chain joins TRBV7-2 to TRBJ1-4, with D tentatively TRBD1 (6 bases). This CDR3 reads CASSSDSFATNEKLFF. The CDR3 nucleotides read TGTGCCAGCAGCTCGGACAGCTTTGCAACTAATGAAAAACTGTTTTTT.